Only a few counts were recorded for the clone carrying this T cell receptor beta chain. Its cognate antigen is unknown. These data come from a study of T cell responses to AZD1222 COVID-19 vaccine. The table came from immunoSEQ multiplex PCR; TCRdb's copy has only in-frame clones and leaves some out. The sample records some 250,000 clones, almost 95% being singletons. V was cut by 3 bases and J by 14 bases, with 11 bases left in between. The CDR3 covers 11 residues. Germline loops: CDR1 SGHAT, CDR2 FQNNGV. Pooling covered second doses at about 4 or about 12 weeks. Findings and caveats of the study: Spike-specific TCR breadth and depth rose after two AZD1222 doses. Of spike-specific TCRs, nearly half reportedly target regions left unmutated in variants. Regions 160-218 and 743-854 held dominance among vaccine-associated CD4 TCRs, which spanned spike.

This chain connects TRBV11-2 to TRBJ2-4; no clear D gene. This material consisted of peripheral blood, taken 28 days after the second AZD1222 dose. This receptor was obtained from an adult who received the AZD1222 COVID-19 vaccine. In DNA, the CDR3 is TGTGCCAGCAGCTTCGGCCCTAAGGAGTACTTC. Translating it yields CASSFGPKEYF.